One T cell receptor (beta chain) is described in this entry. No antigen is known for it. The data are from a study of T cells in tumors after PD-1 blockade. Turning to the study itself: Excluded were patients with checkpoint blockade, immunosuppressants, or radiotherapy or other anti-cancer therapy within 4 weeks. A subset received ongoing vismodegib 150 mg daily alongside anti-PD-1 therapy. Study-level points and caveats: Expanded exhausted CD8+ clones after therapy were mostly novel clonotypes. Peripheral recruitment is suggested, as some novel exhausted tumor clones were in pre-treatment blood.

From germline, CDR1 is SEHNR and CDR2 FQNEAQ (reference sequence). The CDR3 covers 14 residues. Trimming took 1 base from V and 0 from J, leaving 4 bases between them. Using immunoSEQ multiplex PCR, the repertoire was profiled, and TCRdb retains in-frame clones only, with some absent. The repertoire holds several thousand clones, with 55% to 70% as singletons. V is TRBV7-9 and J is TRBJ1-3; D is undetermined. Sequenced here: tumor tissue, sampled after anti-PD-1 treatment. This receptor was taken from a human donor with basal cell carcinoma. The CDR3 region has the DNA TGTGCCAGCAGCTTAGAGATCTCTGGAAACACCATATATTTT. Translating gives CASSLEISGNTIYF.